These 5 T cell receptor beta chains were sequenced from one sample in a study of neurological immune-mediated disorders. TCRdb passed the 5' RACE reads through MiXCR, listing each CDR3 protein once. In the table there are 93,000 or so distinct CDR3 sequences, 10% to 13% of which are singletons. The time point: longitudinal time-point 3. The sequenced sample was PBMCs. The receptor set was obtained from a female donor with HTLV-1-associated myelopathy (HAM/TSP).

The sample holds many counts of this clonotype. The chain carries TRBV12-3 or TRBV12-4 and TRBJ2-7; 7 bases fit TRBD1. This CDR3 spans 15 amino acids. The V segment lost 5 bases and the J segment 1 base; nucleotides outside the gene matches: 8. The DNA of the CDR3 is TGTGCCAGCAGTATGGGACAGTTGGGGTCCTACGAGCAGTACTTC. Translation gives CASSMGQLGSYEQYF.

This chain links TRBV11-2 with TRBJ2-6; TRBD1 agrees at 8 bases. V was clipped by 1 base and J by 5 bases; unmatched bases: 4. The CDR3 has 16 residues. Germline V gene sequence: CDR1 SGHAT, CDR2 FQNNGV. The DNA for the CDR3 is TGTGCCAGCAGCTTAGCAGGGGGCGGTAGGGCCAACGTCCTGACTTTC. Translation: CASSLAGGGRANVLTF.

In this sample, this clonotype turned up many times. The rearrangement uses TRBV11-2 and TRBJ2-3; the D is unclear. CDR1 and CDR2 (germline): SGHAT, FQNNGV. Trimming removed 1 base from V and 4 bases from J, with 6 bases in between. The CDR3 covers 13 residues. CDR3 residues: CASSLAPPDTQYF. The CDR3 nucleotides are TGTGCCAGCAGCTTAGCCCCCCCAGATACGCAGTATTTT. Variable domain in full (rest from reference TRBV11-2 and TRBJ2-3): EAGVAQSPRYKIIEKRQSVAFWCNPISGHATLYWYQQILGQGPKLLIQFQNNGVVDDSQLPKDRFSAERLKGVDSTLKIQPAKLEDSAVYLCASSLAPPDTQYFGPGTRLTVL.

This clonotype was seen ten or more times. The chain carries TRBV7-2 and TRBJ2-3, with a possible D match to TRBD2 (5 bases). Per germline, CDR1 SGHTA and CDR2 FQGNSA. V lost 4 bases and J 3 bases, leaving 14 bases between the germline ends. The CDR3 is 15 amino acids. This CDR3 is CASSSDGDLTDTQYF. CDR3 nucleotides: TGTGCCAGCAGCTCCGACGGGGATTTGACAGATACGCAGTATTTT.

Concerning this clonotype: Germline is not matched at one junction end, which may reflect a read error. The chain is built from TRBV10-1 and TRBJ2-3; D is possibly TRBD1 (5 bases). CDR1 WNHNN and CDR2 SYGVQD come from the germline V gene (reference sequence). CDR3 length equals 12 residues. The CDR3, as DNA: TGCTCCAGCAGTGCAGGGCCAGATACGCTGTATTTT. This codes for CSSSAGPDTLYF.